Only a few counts were recorded for the clone carrying this TCR beta chain. Its target is not known. The germline gene is not matched at one end of the junction; a read error may be the cause. This CDR3 is 9 amino acids long. In germline, CDR1 is SGHTA, CDR2 FQGNSA. The sample originates from a study of regulatory T cells in long-lasting Graves disease. Study observations and caveats: Persistent disease was characterized by preferential usage of TRBV28, TRBJ1-2 and TRBJ2-5. More public clonotypes were shared by persistent patients (about 2,700) than by new patients (fewer than 1,000).

Time point noted: persistent/refractory GD, antithyroid drugs over 5 years with positive TRAb. Preparation of the TCR library used RNA extracted from PBMCs. Investigators report Graves' disease was diagnosed under American Thyroid Association guidelines. Arm-PCR of CDR3 regions with iRepertoire HTBI primers generated TCR beta libraries. One entry per CDR3 protein results from TCRdb running MiXCR on the multiplex PCR reads. The data show more than 300,000 distinct CDR3 sequences, approximately 23% seen once. The rearrangement joins TRBV7-2 to TRBJ2-5; D is perhaps TRBD2 (5 bases). The TCR sequence derives from a woman aged 40 to 49 with Graves disease. The input for sequencing was peripheral blood mononuclear cells (PBMCs), taken when the disease was refractory, from a patient treated with antithyroid drugs. The chain's CDR3 is CASSPWEYF. The CDR3 DNA is TGTGCCAGCAGCCCTTGGGAGTATTTT. The full variable domain, rest sourced from reference TRBV7-2 and TRBJ2-5, is GAGVSQSPSNKVTEKGKDVELRCDPISGHTALYWYRQSLGQGLEFLIYFQGNSAPDKSGLPSDRFSAERTGGSVSTLTIQRTQQEDSAVYLCASSPWEYFGPGTRLLVL.